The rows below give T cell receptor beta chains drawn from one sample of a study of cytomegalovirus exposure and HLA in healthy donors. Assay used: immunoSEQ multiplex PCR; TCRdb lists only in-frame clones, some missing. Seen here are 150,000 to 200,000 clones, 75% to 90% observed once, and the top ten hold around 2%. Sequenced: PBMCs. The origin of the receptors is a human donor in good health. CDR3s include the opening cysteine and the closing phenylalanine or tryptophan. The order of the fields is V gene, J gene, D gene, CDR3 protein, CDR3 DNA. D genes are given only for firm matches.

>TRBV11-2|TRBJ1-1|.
CASSFGAGPRNTEAFF
TGTGCCAGCAGCTTTGGTGCGGGGCCCAGGAACACTGAAGCTTTCTTT
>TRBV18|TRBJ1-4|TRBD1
CASEGQGNEKLFF
TGTGCCAGCGAGGGACAGGGTAATGAAAAACTGTTTTTT
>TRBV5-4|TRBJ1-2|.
CASRDLQDNYGYTF
TGTGCCAGCCGAGATCTTCAGGATAACTATGGCTACACCTTC
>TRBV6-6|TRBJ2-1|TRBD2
CASSTAGGPYNEQFF
TGTGCCAGCAGCACAGCGGGGGGTCCCTACAATGAGCAGTTCTTC
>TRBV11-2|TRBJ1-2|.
CASSHGGISGYTF
TGTGCCAGCAGCCACGGAGGGATATCTGGCTACACCTTC
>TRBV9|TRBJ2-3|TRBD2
CASSVWGGGPSDTQYF
TGTGCCAGCAGCGTATGGGGCGGGGGGCCCTCAGATACGCAGTATTTT
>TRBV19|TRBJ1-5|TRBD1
CASSILGQGISQPQHF
TGTGCCAGTAGTATCTTGGGACAGGGGATAAGTCAGCCCCAGCATTTT
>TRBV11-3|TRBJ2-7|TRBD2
CASSLVLAGNYEQYF
TGTGCCAGCAGCTTAGTCCTAGCGGGGAACTACGAGCAGTACTTC
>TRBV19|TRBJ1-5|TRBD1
CATHQGGSGQPQHF
TGTGCCACTCACCAGGGGGGCTCGGGGCAGCCCCAGCATTTT
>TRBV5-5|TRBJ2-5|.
CASSLESGRETQYF
TGTGCCAGCAGCTTGGAATCAGGTCGCGAGACCCAGTACTTC
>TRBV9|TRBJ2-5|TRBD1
CASSVRDRGQETQYF
TGTGCCAGCAGCGTACGGGACAGGGGTCAAGAGACCCAGTACTTC
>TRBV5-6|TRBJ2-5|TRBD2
CASSYGTSGGGETQYF
TGTGCCAGCAGCTATGGCACTAGCGGGGGTGGAGAGACCCAGTACTTC
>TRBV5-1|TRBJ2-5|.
CASSPPAPQETQYF
TGCGCCAGCAGCCCTCCCGCGCCACAAGAGACCCAGTACTTC
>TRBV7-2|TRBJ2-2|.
CASSSIDKNTGELFF
TGTGCCAGCAGCTCCATTGACAAGAACACCGGGGAGCTGTTTTTT
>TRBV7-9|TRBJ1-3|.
CASSFSTPSSGNTIYF
TGTGCCAGCAGCTTCTCGACACCGTCCTCTGGAAACACCATATATTTT
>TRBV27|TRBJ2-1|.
CASSLSGPYNEQFF
TGTGCCAGCAGTTTGAGCGGACCCTACAATGAGCAGTTCTTC